This TCR beta chain was sequenced during a study of T-cell memory formation after mild COVID-19. Whole-study results and caveats: Some responding clones appeared in pre-infection memory, suggesting cross-reactive memory joined.

This CDR3 has 15 residues. CDR1 and CDR2 from the germline V gene are LGHDT and YNNKEL (reference sequence). Trimming at V came to 4 bases and at J to 4 bases, leaving 7 bases not matched to a gene. Concerning this clonotype itself: Its antigen is undetermined.

TCRdb re-analysed the 5' RACE reads in MiXCR, keeping a single row per CDR3 protein. The table records 110,000 or so distinct CDR3 sequences, 22% of them present only once. The receptor was derived from a man aged 18 to 29 who had mild COVID-19 (a few samples of this study predate the infection). Cell type and time point are not known. Sequenced material: PBMCs or a T cell subset sorted from them (not recorded which). J is TRBJ1-5 and V is TRBV3-1, with 7 bases aligning to TRBD1. The chain's CDR3 is CASSPTGALNQPQHF. DNA of the CDR3: TGTGCCAGCAGCCCAACAGGGGCTCTAAATCAGCCCCAGCATTTT.